This TCR beta chain was captured in a study of control samples from healthy donors and cancer patients. V was trimmed by 0 bases and J by 1 base, leaving 6 bases between them. Germline-derived CDR1 and CDR2 are KGHSH and LQKENI. The length of the CDR3 is 14 residues. Regarding this clone: Distinct nucleotide sequences in the sample also encode this CDR3.

Assay: immunoSEQ multiplex PCR; the TCRdb copy retains only in-frame clones and omits some. The sample lists 130,000 to 150,000 clones, roughly 94% occurring once. V usage is TRBV18 and J usage is TRBJ1-1, with D maybe TRBD1 (5 bases). The sequenced sample consisted of PBMCs. The TCR originated in a man between 60 and 70 years old with colorectal cancer. The CDR3 sequence is CASSPPGGNTEAFF. CDR3 nucleotides: TGTGCCAGCTCACCACCGGGGGGGAACACTGAAGCTTTCTTT.